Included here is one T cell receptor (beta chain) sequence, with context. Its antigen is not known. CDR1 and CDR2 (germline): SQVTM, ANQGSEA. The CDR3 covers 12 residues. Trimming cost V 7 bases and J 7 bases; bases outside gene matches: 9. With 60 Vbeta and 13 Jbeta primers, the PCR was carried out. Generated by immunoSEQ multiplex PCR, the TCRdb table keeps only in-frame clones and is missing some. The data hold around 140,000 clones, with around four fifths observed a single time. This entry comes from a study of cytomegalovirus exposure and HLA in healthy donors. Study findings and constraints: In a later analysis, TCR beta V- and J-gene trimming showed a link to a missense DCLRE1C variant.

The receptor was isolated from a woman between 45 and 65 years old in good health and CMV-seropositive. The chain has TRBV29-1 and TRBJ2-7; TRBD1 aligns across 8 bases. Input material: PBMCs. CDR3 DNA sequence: TGCAGCGCGAAGTCCCGGGACAGGGAGCAGTACTTC. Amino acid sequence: CSAKSRDREQYF.